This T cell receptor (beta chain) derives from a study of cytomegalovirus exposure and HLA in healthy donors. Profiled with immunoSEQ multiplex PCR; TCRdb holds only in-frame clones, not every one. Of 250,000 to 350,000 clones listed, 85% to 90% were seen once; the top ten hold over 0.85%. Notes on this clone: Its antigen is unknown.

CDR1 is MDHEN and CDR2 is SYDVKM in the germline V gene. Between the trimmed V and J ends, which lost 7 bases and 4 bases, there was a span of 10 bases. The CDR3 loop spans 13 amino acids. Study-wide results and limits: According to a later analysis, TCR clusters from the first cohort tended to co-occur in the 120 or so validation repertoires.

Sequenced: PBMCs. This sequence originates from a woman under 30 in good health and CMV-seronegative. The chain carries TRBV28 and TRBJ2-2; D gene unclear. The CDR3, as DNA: TGTGCCAGCACCACACGATCCACCGGGGAGCTGTTTTTT. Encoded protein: CASTTRSTGELFF.